This T cell receptor beta chain stems from a study of response to subunit inactivated influenza vaccine. This clonotype occurred a few times. Its antigen is not identified. TCRdb fed the RT-PCR reads into MiXCR, producing one record per CDR3 protein. The sample holds around 530,000 distinct CDR3 sequences; approximately 12% are singletons and the top ten take approximately 10%. Broader study findings: Each seasonal influenza vaccination recruits few new T cells, the authors suggested.

The sequences come from PBMCs from blood, collected on the day of vaccination. This receptor was taken from a man between 45 and 60 years old who received an inactivated influenza vaccine.

CDR3 protein: CASGPTSTRNEQFF. The CDR3 DNA reads TGTGCCAGCGGGCCGACTAGTACTAGGAATGAGCAGTTCTTC. J is TRBJ2-1 and V is TRBV12-3 or TRBV12-4; maybe TRBD2 (6 bases). The CDR3 extends over 14 amino acids. Trimming took off 8 bases at V and 7 bases at J, with 18 bases between the two ends.